The clone carrying this T cell receptor beta chain was seen only a few times. Its specificity is not known. This may come from a read error, since a much larger clone is one base off. In this CDR3 the conserved last residue, phenylalanine or tryptophan, is missing, so a read error is likely. Trimming pared 8 bases from V and 4 bases from J, leaving 15 bases between. The CDR3 is 14 residues long. Germline V gene lookup returns CDR1 SGHTA and CDR2 FQGTGA. The sample comes from a study of breast tumors, draining lymph nodes, adjacent tissues. Study-level points and caveats: Tumors had less TCR diversity than lymph nodes, more than nontumor tissue. The lymph node origin of tumor T cells was framed as consistent with a hypothesis, not demonstrated. Findings are consistent with lymph node origin and intratumoral expansion of most tumor T cells.

TCRdb fed the multiplex PCR reads into MiXCR, producing one record per CDR3 protein. The repertoire holds roughly 70,000 distinct CDR3 sequences, 40% to 45% seen once, with over 7.5% in the top ten. This chain links TRBV7-3 with TRBJ2-1, with D possibly matching TRBD2 (6 bases). Sequencing used breast tumor tissue. This sequence originates from a female donor with breast cancer. Some clones in this sample may be carry-over from other donors' samples. The CDR3 sequence: CASGAEGIYNEQFL. The CDR3 bases are TGTGCCAGCGGGGCGGAGGGTATTTACAATGAGCAGTTCCTC.